This T cell receptor beta chain was sequenced for a study of blood T cell repertoires in COVID-19 (dated by TCRdb to the early 2020s). Some background on the complete study: The collaborator samples originated in the United States, Italy and Spain and spanned the acute and convalescent phases of COVID-19. The prospective study material was composed of cDNA or gDNA derived from T cells, B-cell-depleted T cells, or PBMCs. The dataset comprised deeply sampled blood TCRbeta repertoires from subjects exposed to, actively infected with, or recovered from COVID-19. The repertoires were made available in a free public database intended to serve as a resource for research on the immune response to SARS-CoV-2. The samples were drawn from two sources: the first 160 participants of the ongoing ImmuneRACE study, and about 1,300 subjects contributed by 6 global collaborators. The sample metadata nearly always contained a de-identified subject ID, COVID-19 status, age in years and sex. Where available, HLA class I and class II types were obtained from metadata supplied by the sample provider rather than from assay-based typing.

What the study reported, not specific to this receptor: The amount of clinical and demographic metadata varied by source and participant and was provided uncurated.

The immunoSEQ Assay, a bias-controlled multiplex PCR, was used to amplify TCRbeta CDR3 regions from genomic DNA. As for the authors' bioinformatics: The number of nucleated cells in each sample was estimated by amplification of reference gene primers within the assay. Sequence reads were collapsed and filtered to measure the absolute abundance of every unique TCRbeta CDR3 rearrangement. For each sample, productive Simpson clonality was calculated as the square root of Simpson's diversity index across productive rearrangements. Sourced from immuneACCESS, this table was stored by TCRdb with only in-frame sequences that have V and J called. A share of the clones is absent; for the studies checked, an unresolved V gene accounts for under half, and the remainder has no known explanation. That table is the source of V, J and clone size, and D and trimming were worked out from the DNA. This sample has some 520,000 clones in its table, and roughly 89% of those were observed once. The ten largest clonotypes hold 0.7% to 1% of the sample.

The germline V gene specifies SGHDT as CDR1 and YYEEEE as CDR2. V and J are truncated by 4 bases and 8 bases respectively, leaving an intervening sequence of 16 bases. The CDR3, from cysteine to phenylalanine, totals 15 residues. The CDR3 DNA has 45 bases and is translated from base 1. Notes on this clone: Its antigen is currently not known. No base qualities exist here, and no much larger clone lies one base off it.

In Seattle, one collaborating source enrolled patients while the infection was active and tracked those patients longitudinally over the course of disease. Whole blood was collected in K2EDTA tubes by collaborating institutions according to the institutions' own protocols. For TCRbeta analysis, collaborators shipped samples as frozen whole blood, isolated PBMCs, or DNA extracted from either of those sample types. The specimen was peripheral blood. Rearrangement joined TRBV5-6 to TRBJ1-6; tentative D gene TRBD1, with 6 bases matching. The origin of this receptor is a man younger than 30 with COVID-19, enrolled during active disease. The DNA sequence follows: TGTGCCAGCAGCAATCTCCCGGGACATTATTCACCCCTCCACTTT. Its coded protein is CASSNLPGHYSPLHF.